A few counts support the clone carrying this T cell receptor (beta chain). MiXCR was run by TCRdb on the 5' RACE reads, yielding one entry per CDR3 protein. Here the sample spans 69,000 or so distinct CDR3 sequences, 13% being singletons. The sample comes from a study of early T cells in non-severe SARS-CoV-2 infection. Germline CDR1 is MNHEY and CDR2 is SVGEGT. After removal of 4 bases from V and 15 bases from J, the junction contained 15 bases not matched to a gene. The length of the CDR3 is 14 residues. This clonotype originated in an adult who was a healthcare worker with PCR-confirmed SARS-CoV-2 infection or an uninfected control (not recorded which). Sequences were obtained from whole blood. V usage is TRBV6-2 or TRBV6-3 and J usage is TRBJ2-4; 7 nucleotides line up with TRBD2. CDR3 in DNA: TGTGCCAGCAGTTTCCCGTTTTCGGGAGGACGGTCGTACTTC. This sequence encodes CASSFPFSGGRSYF.